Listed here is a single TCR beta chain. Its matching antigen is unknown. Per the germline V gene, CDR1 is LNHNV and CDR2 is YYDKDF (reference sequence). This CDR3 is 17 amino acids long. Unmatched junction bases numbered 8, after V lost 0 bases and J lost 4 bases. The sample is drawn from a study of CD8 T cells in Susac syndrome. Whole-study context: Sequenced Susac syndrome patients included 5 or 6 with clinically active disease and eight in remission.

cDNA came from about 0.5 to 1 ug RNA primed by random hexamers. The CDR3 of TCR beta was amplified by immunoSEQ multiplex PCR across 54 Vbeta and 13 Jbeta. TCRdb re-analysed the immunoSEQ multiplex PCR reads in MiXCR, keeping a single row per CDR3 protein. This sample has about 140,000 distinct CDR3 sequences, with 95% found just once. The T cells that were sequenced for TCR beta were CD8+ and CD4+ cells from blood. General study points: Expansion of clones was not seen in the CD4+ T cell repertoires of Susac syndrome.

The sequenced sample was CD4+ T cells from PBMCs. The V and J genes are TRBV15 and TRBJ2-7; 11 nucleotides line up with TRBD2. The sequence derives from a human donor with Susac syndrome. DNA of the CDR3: TGTGCCACCAGCAGAGATCGTAGTAGCGGGAGGGCGTACGAGCAGTACTTC. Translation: CATSRDRSSGRAYEQYF.